This passage covers 8 T cell receptor beta chains from one sample sequenced in a study of blood T cell dynamics during melanoma immunotherapy. Time point: week 3, after first cycle of checkpoint inhibitor. Assay used: immunoSEQ multiplex PCR; TCRdb lists only in-frame clones, some missing. The sample has 11,000 to 15,000 clones, about nine tenths seen once. The sequenced sample was blood, obtained from a patient treated with checkpoint blockade. The receptors come from a human donor with melanoma.

The chain joins TRBV18 to TRBJ1-1; TRBD1 is a possible D gene (5 bases). The CDR3 totals 14 residues. Trimming stripped 3 bases from V and 2 bases from J, with 10 bases between. Germline V CDR1 and CDR2: KGHSH, LQKENI. The CDR3 sequence: CASSPGQSNTEAFF. In DNA form, the CDR3 reads TGTGCCAGCTCACCGGGGCAGTCCAACACTGAAGCTTTCTTT.

The chain employs TRBV2 and TRBJ2-1; D may be TRBD1 (6 bases). This CDR3 comprises 13 residues. Trimming pared 3 bases from V and 11 bases from J, leaving 14 bases between. The V gene's germline CDR1 is SNHLY and CDR2 FYNNEI. The chain's CDR3 is CASSENSQGQQFF. The DNA of the CDR3 is TGTGCCAGCAGTGAGAACAGTCAGGGGCAGCAGTTCTTC.

This clone showed up just once. The CDR3 DNA reads TGTGCCAGCAGCTTAGGGTTGGATACGGTATCTAATGAAAAACTGTTTTTT. The encoded protein is CASSLGLDTVSNEKLFF. This rearrangement joins TRBV7-9 to TRBJ1-4; D gene unclear. The germline gives CDR1 SEHNR, CDR2 FQNEAQ (reference sequence). The V end lost 1 base, the J end lost 3 bases, and 15 bases lay between the germline ends. The CDR3 length is 17 residues.

The chain recombines TRBV28 with TRBJ2-7, with a weak D call TRBD1 (7 bases). Germline assignment: CDR1 MDHEN and CDR2 SYDVKM. This CDR3 comprises 12 residues. V was pared by 6 bases and J by 9 bases, with 15 bases between. The CDR3 here is CASRQGGGPQYF. CDR3 DNA sequence: TGTGCCAGCAGACAAGGAGGGGGCCCGCAGTACTTC.

V gene TRBV7-2 combines with J gene TRBJ2-7, with D maybe TRBD2 (6 bases). There are 17 residues in the CDR3. Germline V gene lookup returns CDR1 SGHTA and CDR2 FQGNSA. Trimming removed 4 bases from V and 0 bases from J, with 19 bases in between. CDR3 nucleotide sequence: TGTGCCAGCAGCTCCCCCCGCGAGGGAGGTATCTCCTACGAGCAGTACTTC. Amino acid sequence: CASSSPREGGISYEQYF.

This clone came up once. The chain joins TRBV28 to TRBJ1-2, with 7 bases identical to TRBD1. This CDR3 has 15 residues. Germline-derived CDR1 and CDR2 are MDHEN and SYDVKM. Trimming cost V 6 bases and J 6 bases; bases outside gene matches: 13. The CDR3 DNA sequence: TGTGCCAGCAGGTTGACCGGGACAGCCCTCCATGGCTACACCTTC. Its translation is CASRLTGTALHGYTF.

The V call is TRBV11-3, the J call TRBJ1-1; D call uncertain. Trimming cost V 2 bases and J 7 bases, with 8 bases left between them. The CDR3 contains 12 residues. Germline CDR1 SGHNT, CDR2 YENEEA. As DNA, the CDR3 is TGTGCCAGCAGCTTATATCTGGGTGAAGCTTTCTTT. Translation: CASSLYLGEAFF.

The CDR3 DNA sequence: TGTGCCAGTAGTATTTTCGGGTCGACCCCTAATCAGCCCCAGCATTTT. This encodes CASSIFGSTPNQPQHF. The V gene is TRBV19, the J gene TRBJ1-5, with no clear D. V was pared by 3 bases and J by 4 bases, with 16 bases between. CDR1 and CDR2 from the germline V gene are LNHDA and SQIVND (reference sequence). CDR3 length equals 16 residues.